The clone carrying this TCR beta chain was picked up one time. Germline-derived CDR1 and CDR2 are SGHTA and FQGTGA. The CDR3 length is 13 residues. V was cut by 3 bases and J by 7 bases, with 12 bases left in between. These data come from a study of blood T cell repertoires in COVID-19. Across the whole study: Sample material is recorded as cDNA or gDNA derived from T cells, B-cell-depleted T cells, or PBMCs.

Assay used: immunoSEQ multiplex PCR; TCRdb lists only in-frame clones, some missing. The data hold more than 85,000 clones, with 65% to 80% observed a single time. Sequences were obtained from peripheral blood. This TCR derives from a woman in her sixties with acute or convalescent COVID-19. This rearrangement joins TRBV7-3 to TRBJ1-1, with D possibly TRBD1 on 5 matching bases. The CDR3 DNA follows: TGTGCCAGCAGCTTGGAACGTCAGGGTGAAGCTTTCTTT. This codes for CASSLERQGEAFF.